Below, 21 T cell receptor beta chains from the same sample are listed, as sequenced in a study of T cell responses to AZD1222 COVID-19 vaccine. Produced via immunoSEQ multiplex PCR; TCRdb's table is partial and in-frame only. The sample lists 60,000 to 75,000 clones, about 90% seen once, with 4% to 5% in the top ten. The sequences come from peripheral blood, collected on day 0 of AZD1222 vaccination. These receptors were taken from an adult in good health.

This clone was seen only a few times. CDR3 region: CASRVGLSQHEQFF. CDR3 nucleotide sequence: TGTGCCAGCAGGGTGGGACTCTCCCAGCATGAGCAGTTCTTC. The V call is TRBV2, the J call TRBJ2-1, with D possibly matching TRBD2 (6 bases). This CDR3 is built from 14 residues. V lost 6 bases and J lost 8, with 17 bases in between. Looked up from germline, CDR1 is SNHLY and CDR2 is FYNNEI.

The chain joins TRBV12-3 or TRBV12-4 to TRBJ1-2; TRBD1 is a possible D gene (5 bases). The CDR3 length is 12 residues. V was cut by 5 bases and J by 3 bases, with 7 bases left in between. CDR3 coding DNA: TGTGCCAGCAGTCGGGGCGACTATGGCTACACCTTC. This translates into CASSRGDYGYTF.

The J gene is TRBJ1-1, the V gene TRBV6-5; D remains ambiguous. V dropped 6 bases and J dropped 1 base, with 12 bases sitting between them. This CDR3 has 14 amino acids. Germline lookup yields CDR1 MNHEY and CDR2 SVGAGI. The CDR3 loop reads CASRENTPNTEAFF. The CDR3 nucleotides read TGTGCCAGCAGGGAGAACACACCGAACACTGAAGCTTTCTTT.

The V and J genes are TRBV5-8 and TRBJ1-3, with D unresolved. This CDR3 has 15 amino acids. V shed 3 bases and J shed 0 bases, with 10 bases lying between them. Looked up from germline, CDR1 is SGHTS and CDR2 is YDEGEE. CDR3 nucleotides: TGTGCCAGCAGCTCATCAAGCAGCTCTGGAAACACCATATATTTT. Encoded protein: CASSSSSSSGNTIYF.

V is TRBV28 and J is TRBJ1-5, with 7 nucleotides matching TRBD1. This CDR3 comprises 15 residues. With 6 bases clipped from V and 4 bases from J, the junction kept 9 bases outside the gene matches. The germline gives CDR1 MDHEN, CDR2 SYDVKM. The CDR3 region is CASRARDRANQPQHF. CDR3 DNA sequence: TGTGCCAGCAGAGCCCGGGACAGAGCTAATCAGCCCCAGCATTTT.

The V and J genes are TRBV6-1 and TRBJ1-2, with 8 bases matching TRBD1. Germline assignment: CDR1 MNHNS and CDR2 SASEGT. The J segment lost 8 bases and the V segment lost 2 bases, leaving 1 base of the junction unmatched. This CDR3 comprises 12 residues. The DNA for the CDR3 is TGTGCCAGCAGTGAAACAGGGGGGGGCTACACCTTC. Amino acids: CASSETGGGYTF.

The chain has TRBV7-2 and TRBJ1-2, with D unclear. The CDR3 has 15 amino acids. Germline V gene sequence: CDR1 SGHTA, CDR2 FQGNSA. The V and J ends lost 4 bases and 4 bases respectively, with 16 bases between them. This chain's CDR3 is CASSSEGGTSYGYTF. In nucleotides, the CDR3 is TGTGCCAGCAGCTCGGAAGGTGGTACCTCCTATGGCTACACCTTC.

The CDR3 DNA is TGCAGCGTTGAAGGGGCTAACGAGCAGTACTTC. It codes for CSVEGANEQYF. The chain uses TRBV29-1 and TRBJ2-7; the D is unclear. Germline V lookup: CDR1 SQVTM, CDR2 ANQGSEA. The CDR3 is 11 amino acids. Deletions cut 1 base from V and 5 bases from J, with 6 bases between.

This rearrangement joins TRBV5-1 to TRBJ2-7, with D perhaps TRBD1 or TRBD2 (5 bases each). The germline CDR1 and CDR2 sequences are SGHRS and YFSETQ. Between the trimmed V and J ends, which lost 6 bases and 2 bases, there was a span of 15 bases. The CDR3 spans 14 residues. The CDR3 DNA reads as TGCGCCAGCAATAAGGGGACGGAAGCCTACGAGCAGTACTTC. Its translation: CASNKGTEAYEQYF.

Only a few counts were recorded for this clone. The chain employs TRBV19 and TRBJ2-1; D uncertain. The CDR3 has 15 residues. Germline lookup yields CDR1 LNHDA and CDR2 SQIVND (reference sequence). Trimming removed 4 bases at V and 5 bases at J, with 15 bases between. The CDR3 DNA reads as TGTGCCAGTAGTAGCCAGCCCAGAAGGAACAATGAGCAGTTCTTC. This gives the protein CASSSQPRRNNEQFF.

This chain connects TRBV6-5 to TRBJ1-1, with D perhaps TRBD1 (6 bases). CDR3 length equals 15 residues. V gave up 6 bases and J gave up 5 bases, with 19 bases separating them. The germline CDR1 and CDR2 sequences are MNHEY and SVGAGI. The CDR3 spells CASSRRREGGTEAFF. The CDR3 DNA reads as TGTGCCAGCAGCCGCCGACGGGAGGGGGGGACTGAAGCTTTCTTT.

The J gene is TRBJ2-7, the V gene TRBV19; TRBD1 or TRBD2 may be the D gene (5 bases each). V was pared by 5 bases and J by 2 bases, with 13 bases between. Germline loops: CDR1 LNHDA, CDR2 SQIVND (reference sequence). This CDR3 is built from 14 residues. CDR3 in DNA: TGTGCCAGTAGTCCAGGGACGCCCACCTACGAGCAGTACTTC. Amino acid sequence: CASSPGTPTYEQYF.

The chain employs TRBV10-3 and TRBJ1-2; 10 bases map to TRBD1. The CDR3 is made up of 15 amino acids. Trimming took 6 bases from V and 5 from J; bases not matched to a gene: 9. Looked up from germline, CDR1 is ENHRY and CDR2 is SYGVKD. The CDR3 here is CAISAGTGATYGYTF. DNA of the CDR3: TGTGCCATCAGCGCCGGGACAGGGGCTACTTATGGCTACACCTTC.

V is TRBV7-2 and J is TRBJ1-5, with TRBD1 matching over 8 bases. The trim removed 1 base at V and 9 bases at J, leaving 8 bases unmatched. The CDR3 contains 15 residues. CDR1 SGHTA and CDR2 FQGNSA come from the germline V gene. CDR3: CASSLGSQGALPQHF. The CDR3 DNA reads as TGTGCCAGCAGCTTAGGTTCCCAGGGGGCTTTGCCCCAGCATTTT.

The V gene is TRBV5-6, the J gene TRBJ2-3; D is tentatively TRBD1 or TRBD2 (6 bases each). CDR1 and CDR2 from the germline V gene are SGHDT and YYEEEE. This CDR3 comprises 14 residues. The V gene lost 4 bases and the J gene lost 3 bases, with 12 bases spanning the gap. The chain's CDR3 is CASSGWGATDTQYF. In DNA form, the CDR3 reads TGTGCCAGCAGCGGGTGGGGGGCTACAGATACGCAGTATTTT.

This sequence joins TRBV29-1 and TRBJ2-1; D remains ambiguous. In germline, CDR1 is SQVTM, CDR2 ANQGSEA. The CDR3 consists of 11 residues. V was trimmed by 2 bases and J by 2 bases, leaving 1 base between them. The chain's CDR3 is CSVEPYNEQFF. The CDR3 DNA sequence: TGCAGCGTTGAACCCTACAATGAGCAGTTCTTC.

CDR3 sequence (DNA): TGTGCCAGCAGCCCCCGACAGACTCAAGGGGACACCATATATTTT. This gives the protein CASSPRQTQGDTIYF. The chain joins TRBV4-2 to TRBJ1-3; TRBD1 might be the D (5 bases). There are 15 residues in the CDR3. V lost 4 bases and J lost 8, with 18 bases in between. The germline V gene encodes CDR1 LGHNA and CDR2 YNFKEQ.

The chain has TRBV6-2 or TRBV6-3 and TRBJ2-5; no reliable D call. Trimming pared 3 bases from V and 2 bases from J, leaving 4 bases between. CDR3 length: 12 residues. Germline loops: CDR1 MNHEY, CDR2 SVGEGT. This CDR3 reads CASSYGQETQYF. The CDR3 DNA follows: TGTGCCAGCAGTTATGGGCAAGAGACCCAGTACTTC.

V is TRBV15 and J is TRBJ1-3; D gene uncertain. The ends were cut back, 0 bases at V and 2 bases at J, with 5 bases in the middle. Germline-derived CDR1 and CDR2 are LNHNV and YYDKDF (reference sequence). The CDR3 contains 14 residues. Here the CDR3 reads CATSRDHTGNTIYF. The CDR3 nucleotides are TGTGCCACCAGCAGAGACCATACTGGAAACACCATATATTTT.

This chain joins TRBV5-1 and TRBJ1-1, with D unclear. Germline CDR1 and CDR2: SGHRS and YFSETQ. The CDR3 has 14 residues. Trimming left V 4 bases short and J 1 base short, with 11 bases between. CDR3 DNA sequence: TGCGCCAGCAGCCCCGGGTCATCGAACACTGAAGCTTTCTTT. Its translation: CASSPGSSNTEAFF.

The CDR3 DNA reads as TGTGCCAGCTCTGGGACTAGCGGGACCTCCTACGAGCAGTACTTC. Protein product: CASSGTSGTSYEQYF. The chain joins TRBV18 to TRBJ2-7; 13 bases agree with TRBD2. The germline CDR1 and CDR2 sequences are KGHSH and LQKENI. This CDR3 spans 15 amino acids. Trimming took 6 bases from V and 0 from J; bases not matched to a gene: 2.